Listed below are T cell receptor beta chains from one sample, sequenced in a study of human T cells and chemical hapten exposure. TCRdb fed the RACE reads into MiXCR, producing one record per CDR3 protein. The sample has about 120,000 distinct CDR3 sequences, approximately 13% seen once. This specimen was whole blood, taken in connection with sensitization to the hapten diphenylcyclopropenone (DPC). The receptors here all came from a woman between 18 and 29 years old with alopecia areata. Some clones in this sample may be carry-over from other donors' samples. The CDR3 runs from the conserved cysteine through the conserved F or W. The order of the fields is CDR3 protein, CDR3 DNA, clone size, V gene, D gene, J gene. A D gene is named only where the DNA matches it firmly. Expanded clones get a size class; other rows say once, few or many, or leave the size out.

CATSPRGVAGTDTQYF,TGTGCCACCAGTCCAAGGGGCGTTGCCGGCACAGATACGCAGTATTTT,-,TRBV24-1,-,TRBJ2-3
CASSQVGVGYTF,TGTGCCAGCAGCCAAGTCGGTGTTGGCTACACCTTC,-,TRBV3-1,-,TRBJ1-2
CASSFQGQGGEKLFF,TGCGCCAGCAGCTTTCAGGGACAGGGTGGCGAAAAACTGTTTTTT,-,TRBV5-1,TRBD1,TRBJ1-4
CASSQGRTSSGNTIYF,TGCGCCAGCAGCCAAGGGAGGACCAGCTCTGGAAACACCATATATTTT,-,TRBV4-3,-,TRBJ1-3
CASSQEPESGANVLTF,TGCGCCAGCAGCCAAGAGCCCGAGTCTGGGGCCAACGTCCTGACTTTC,many,TRBV4-3,-,TRBJ2-6
CASSLAEGTLDYTQYF,TGTGCCAGCAGCTTAGCGGAGGGAACCCTAGACTATACGCAGTATTTT,-,TRBV7-2,-,TRBJ2-3
CASSLPDGPTEAFF,TGTGCCAGCTCACTCCCCGACGGGCCCACTGAAGCTTTCTTT,-,TRBV18,-,TRBJ1-1
CASSVRRGPNTEAFF,TGTGCCAGCAGCGTCCGCAGGGGGCCCAACACTGAAGCTTTCTTT,few,TRBV27,TRBD1,TRBJ1-1
CASSWTSGDYEQYF,TGTGCCAGCTCATGGACTAGCGGGGATTACGAGCAGTACTTC,many,TRBV2,TRBD2,TRBJ2-7
CASSAPQGVLTSGYTF,TGTGCCAGCAGCGCTCCCCAGGGAGTTCTGACAAGTGGCTACACCTTC,few,TRBV9,-,TRBJ1-2
CASSRDVSGMNIEAFF,TGTGCCAGCAGTCGGGACGTAAGCGGGATGAACATTGAAGCTTTCTTT,-,TRBV12-3/TRBV12-4,-,TRBJ1-1
CASSQDYREQYF,TGTGCCAGCAGCCAAGATTATAGAGAGCAGTACTTC,many,TRBV3-1,-,TRBJ2-7
CASRRTGAGSGNTIYF,TGTGCCAGCAGGAGGACAGGGGCCGGCTCTGGAAACACCATATATTTT,many,TRBV6-5,TRBD1,TRBJ1-3
CASSKHGGSPTDTQYF,TGTGCCAGCAGTAAACACGGAGGTTCACCCACAGATACGCAGTATTTT,-,TRBV6-1,-,TRBJ2-3
CSARDLGANVLTF,TGCAGTGCTAGAGATCTCGGGGCCAACGTCCTGACTTTC,many,TRBV20-1,-,TRBJ2-6
CASSYSIGNAEAFF,TGTGCCAGCAGTTACTCGATAGGGAACGCTGAAGCTTTCTTT,many,TRBV6-2/TRBV6-3,-,TRBJ1-1
CSARDRQGAPTGNQPQHF,TGCAGTGCTAGAGATCGACAGGGTGCCCCGACGGGGAATCAGCCCCAGCATTTT,-,TRBV20-1,TRBD1,TRBJ1-5
CASSWTGPTNYGYTF,TGTGCCAGTAGCTGGACAGGCCCTACTAACTATGGCTACACCTTC,many,TRBV19,TRBD1,TRBJ1-2
CASSLPDSDSSQYF,TGTGCCAGCAGTTTACCGGACAGCGATTCCTCGCAGTACTTC,-,TRBV28,-,TRBJ2-7
CSAERSIGGQETQYF,TGCAGTGCTGAAAGGTCTATAGGGGGCCAAGAGACCCAGTACTTC,-,TRBV20-1,-,TRBJ2-5
CASRLQDGYYGYTF,TGTGCCAGCAGACTTCAGGACGGCTACTATGGCTACACCTTC,few,TRBV2,-,TRBJ1-2
CSARGGLAGGPSSYNEQFF,TGCAGTGCTAGAGGAGGACTAGCGGGGGGCCCTTCCTCCTACAATGAGCAGTTCTTC,-,TRBV20-1,TRBD2,TRBJ2-1
CASSLGTGGHSPLHF,TGTGCCAGCAGCTTAGGGACAGGGGGCCATTCACCCCTCCACTTT,-,TRBV7-2,TRBD1,TRBJ1-6
CASSLWRQGALNEQFF,TGTGCCAGCAGCCTGTGGCGACAGGGGGCGCTTAATGAGCAGTTCTTC,many,TRBV7-6,TRBD1,TRBJ2-1
CSVEDRQGSDYGYTF,TGCAGCGTTGAAGACCGACAGGGGTCGGACTATGGCTACACCTTC,-,TRBV29-1,TRBD1,TRBJ1-2
CASSKDRVYTGELFF,TGTGCCAGCAGCAAAGACAGGGTCTACACCGGGGAGCTGTTTTTT,many,TRBV11-2,TRBD1,TRBJ2-2
CASSYAAGSGQPQHF,TGTGCCAGCAGTTACGCGGCCGGTAGTGGGCAGCCCCAGCATTTT,many,TRBV6-6,-,TRBJ1-5
CASSGNWETQYF,TGCGCCAGCAGTGGGAACTGGGAGACCCAGTACTTC,few,TRBV10-2,-,TRBJ2-5
CASRRQTLGNSPLHF,TGTGCCAGCAGGAGACAGACCCTAGGGAATTCACCCCTCCACTTT,many,TRBV6-5,-,TRBJ1-6
CASSRKETQYF,TGTGCCAGCAGCCGAAAAGAGACCCAGTACTTC,many,TRBV6-2/TRBV6-3,-,TRBJ2-5
CASSRMRGANYGYTF,TGTGCCAGCTCCCGGATGCGGGGTGCTAACTATGGCTACACCTTC,-,TRBV5-8,-,TRBJ1-2
CASSQDRDRGTGELFF,TGCGCCAGCAGCCAAGATAGGGACAGGGGGACCGGGGAGCTGTTTTTT,few,TRBV4-3,TRBD1,TRBJ2-2
CASSLKVDTQYF,TGTGCCAGCAGCTTAAAGGTAGATACGCAGTATTTT,few,TRBV7-9,-,TRBJ2-3
CAISESMTSGLNEQFF,TGTGCCATCAGTGAGTCAATGACTAGCGGTTTAAATGAGCAGTTCTTC,-,TRBV10-3,TRBD2,TRBJ2-1
CASTVGGRGANVLTF,TGTGCCAGCACCGTCGGGGGGCGCGGGGCCAACGTCCTGACTTTC,-,TRBV9,-,TRBJ2-6
CASSPRTDPYEQYF,TGTGCCAGCAGCCCAAGGACAGACCCTTACGAGCAGTACTTC,few,TRBV3-1,-,TRBJ2-7
CASSLVPGGGSPLHF,TGTGCCAGCAGTTTAGTCCCAGGGGGCGGTTCACCCCTCCACTTT,-,TRBV27,TRBD1,TRBJ1-6
CASRTAYNEQFF,TGCGCCAGCCGGACAGCCTACAATGAGCAGTTCTTC,-,TRBV5-1,-,TRBJ2-1
CSVARVNTEAFF,TGCAGCGTAGCCAGGGTGAACACTGAAGCTTTCTTT,many,TRBV29-1,-,TRBJ1-1
CSATPAVIQETQYF,TGCAGTGCTACCCCGGCGGTCATCCAAGAGACCCAGTACTTC,few,TRBV20-1,-,TRBJ2-5
CATRMGTGVADEQFF,TGTGCCACGCGCATGGGGACAGGGGTTGCAGATGAGCAGTTCTTC,few,TRBV10-3,TRBD1,TRBJ2-1
CASSFGLAKGTQYF,TGTGCCAGCAGCTTCGGACTCGCTAAGGGGACCCAGTACTTC,-,TRBV11-2,-,TRBJ2-5
CASSPGPGLEQFF,TGTGCCAGCAGCCCAGGCCCAGGGCTTGAGCAGTTCTTC,many,TRBV7-7,-,TRBJ2-1
CASTLGPSYEQYF,TGCGCCAGCACTCTCGGCCCGTCCTACGAGCAGTACTTC,-,TRBV23-1,-,TRBJ2-7
CASSPDRGSYNEQFF,TGTGCCAGCAGCCCCGACAGGGGCTCCTACAATGAGCAGTTCTTC,-,TRBV5-4,TRBD1,TRBJ2-1
CASSGQGASGYTF,TGTGCCAGCAGCGGACAGGGGGCGAGTGGCTACACCTTC,many,TRBV2,TRBD1,TRBJ1-2
CASSLWEGGNTEAFF,TGTGCCAGCAGTTTATGGGAGGGTGGCAACACTGAAGCTTTCTTT,many,TRBV12-3/TRBV12-4,-,TRBJ1-1
CATSRVLGYGYTF,TGTGCCACCAGCAGAGTCTTAGGCTATGGCTACACCTTC,many,TRBV15,-,TRBJ1-2
CSASPERAEAFF,TGCAGTGCTTCCCCAGAAAGGGCTGAAGCTTTCTTT,-,TRBV20-1,-,TRBJ1-1
CSASPGPGYTF,TGCAGTGCTAGCCCCGGGCCTGGCTACACCTTC,few,TRBV20-1,-,TRBJ1-2
CASSLAGGLPEAFF,TGTGCCAGCAGCTTAGCTGGGGGATTGCCTGAAGCTTTCTTT,many,TRBV7-9,-,TRBJ1-1
CASSQGRRYQPQHF,TGTGCCAGCAGCCAGGGGCGGAGATACCAGCCCCAGCATTTT,-,TRBV3-1,-,TRBJ1-5
CASSPLARTTEAFF,TGCGCCAGCAGTCCGCTGGCAAGGACCACTGAAGCTTTCTTT,-,TRBV5-1,-,TRBJ1-1
CASSQAQRTWDTQYF,TGCGCCAGCAGCCAAGCTCAGCGGACTTGGGATACGCAGTATTTT,-,TRBV4-1,-,TRBJ2-3
CASSTGRNQPQHF,TGTGCCAGCTCAACGGGTCGCAATCAGCCCCAGCATTTT,many,TRBV6-5,-,TRBJ1-5
CASSYSAGRPNTEAFF,TGTGCCAGCAGTTACAGCGCCGGACGGCCGAACACTGAAGCTTTCTTT,many,TRBV6-5,-,TRBJ1-1
CASRLTGRATEAFF,TGTGCCAGCAGATTAACAGGGAGGGCGACTGAAGCTTTCTTT,few,TRBV7-9,-,TRBJ1-1
CASSPRQGSNEKLFF,TGTGCCAGCAGCCCTCGACAGGGCTCTAATGAAAAACTGTTTTTT,many,TRBV7-6,TRBD1,TRBJ1-4
CASSMPVDGTEAFF,TGTGCCAGCAGTATGCCCGTGGATGGGACTGAAGCTTTCTTT,-,TRBV6-6,-,TRBJ1-1
CAIAQGAGEQYF,TGTGCCATAGCGCAGGGGGCGGGGGAGCAGTACTTC,-,TRBV28,TRBD1,TRBJ2-7